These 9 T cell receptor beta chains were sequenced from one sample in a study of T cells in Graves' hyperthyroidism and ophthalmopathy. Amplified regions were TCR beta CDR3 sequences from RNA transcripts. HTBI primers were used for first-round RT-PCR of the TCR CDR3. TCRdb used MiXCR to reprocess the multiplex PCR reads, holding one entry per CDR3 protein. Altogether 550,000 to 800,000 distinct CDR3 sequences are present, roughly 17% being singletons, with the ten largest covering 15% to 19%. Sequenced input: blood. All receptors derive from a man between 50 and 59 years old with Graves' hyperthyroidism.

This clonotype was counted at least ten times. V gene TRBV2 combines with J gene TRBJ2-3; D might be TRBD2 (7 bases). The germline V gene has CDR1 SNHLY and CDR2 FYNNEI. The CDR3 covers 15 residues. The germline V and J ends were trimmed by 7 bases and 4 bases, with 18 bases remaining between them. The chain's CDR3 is CASTERQGRADTQYF. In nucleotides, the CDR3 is TGTGCCAGCACCGAGCGGCAGGGGAGGGCAGATACGCAGTATTTT.

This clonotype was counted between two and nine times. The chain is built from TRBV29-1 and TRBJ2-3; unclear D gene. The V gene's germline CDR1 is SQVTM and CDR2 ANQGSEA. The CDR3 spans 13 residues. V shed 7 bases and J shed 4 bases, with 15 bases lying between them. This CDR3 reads CSGGVEWSDTQYF. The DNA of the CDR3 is TGCAGCGGGGGTGTAGAATGGTCAGATACGCAGTATTTT.

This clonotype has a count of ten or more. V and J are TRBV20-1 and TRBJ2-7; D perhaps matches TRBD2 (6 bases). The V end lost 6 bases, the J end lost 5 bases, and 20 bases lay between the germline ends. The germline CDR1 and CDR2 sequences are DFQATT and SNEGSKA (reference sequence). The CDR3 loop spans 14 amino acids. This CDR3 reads CSAPFGGNSNEQYF. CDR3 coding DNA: TGCAGTGCCCCCTTTGGCGGGAATTCTAACGAGCAGTACTTC.

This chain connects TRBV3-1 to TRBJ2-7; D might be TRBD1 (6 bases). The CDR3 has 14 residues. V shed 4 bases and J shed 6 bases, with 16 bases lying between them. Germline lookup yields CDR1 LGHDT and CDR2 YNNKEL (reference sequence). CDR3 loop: CASSPRETGLEQYF. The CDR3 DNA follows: TGTGCCAGCAGCCCGAGGGAAACAGGGCTCGAGCAGTACTTC.

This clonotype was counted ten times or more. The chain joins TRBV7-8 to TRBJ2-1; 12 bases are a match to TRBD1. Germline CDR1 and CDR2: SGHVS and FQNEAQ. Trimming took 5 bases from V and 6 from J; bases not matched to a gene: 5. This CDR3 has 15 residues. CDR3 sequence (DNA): TGTGCCAGCAGCCCAGGGACAGGGGGCTTCAATGAGCAGTTCTTC. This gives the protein CASSPGTGGFNEQFF.

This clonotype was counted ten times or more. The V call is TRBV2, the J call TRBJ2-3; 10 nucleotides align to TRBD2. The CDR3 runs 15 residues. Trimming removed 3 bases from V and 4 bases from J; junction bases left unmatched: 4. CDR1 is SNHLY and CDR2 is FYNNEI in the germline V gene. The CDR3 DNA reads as TGTGCCAGCAGTGATGCTAGCGGGAGCCCAGATACGCAGTATTTT. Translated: CASSDASGSPDTQYF.

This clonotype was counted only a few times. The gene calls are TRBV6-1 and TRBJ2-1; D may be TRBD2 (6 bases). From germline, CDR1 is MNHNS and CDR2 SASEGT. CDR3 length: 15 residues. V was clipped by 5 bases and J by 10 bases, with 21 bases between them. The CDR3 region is CASSYPGVQAGEQFF. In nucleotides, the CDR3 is TGTGCCAGCAGTTATCCGGGAGTCCAGGCGGGGGAGCAGTTCTTC.

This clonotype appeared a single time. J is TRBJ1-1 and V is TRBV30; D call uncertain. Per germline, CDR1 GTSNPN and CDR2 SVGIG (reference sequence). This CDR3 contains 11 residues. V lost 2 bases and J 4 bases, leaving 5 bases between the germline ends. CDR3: CAWSSVTEAFF. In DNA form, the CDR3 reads TGTGCCTGGAGTTCCGTCACTGAAGCTTTCTTT. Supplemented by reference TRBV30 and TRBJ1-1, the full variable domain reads SQTIHQWPATLVQPVGSPLSLECTVEGTSNPNLYWYRQAAGRGLQLLFYSVGIGQISSEVPQNLSASRPQDRQFILSSKKLLLSDSGFYLCAWSSVTEAFFGQGTRLTVV.

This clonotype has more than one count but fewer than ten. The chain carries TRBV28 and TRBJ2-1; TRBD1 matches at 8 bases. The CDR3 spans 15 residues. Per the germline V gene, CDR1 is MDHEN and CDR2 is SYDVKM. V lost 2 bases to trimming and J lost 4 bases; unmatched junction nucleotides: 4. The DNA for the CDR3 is TGTGCCAGCAGTTTACAGGGGGCGTGGTACAATGAGCAGTTCTTC. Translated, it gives CASSLQGAWYNEQFF.